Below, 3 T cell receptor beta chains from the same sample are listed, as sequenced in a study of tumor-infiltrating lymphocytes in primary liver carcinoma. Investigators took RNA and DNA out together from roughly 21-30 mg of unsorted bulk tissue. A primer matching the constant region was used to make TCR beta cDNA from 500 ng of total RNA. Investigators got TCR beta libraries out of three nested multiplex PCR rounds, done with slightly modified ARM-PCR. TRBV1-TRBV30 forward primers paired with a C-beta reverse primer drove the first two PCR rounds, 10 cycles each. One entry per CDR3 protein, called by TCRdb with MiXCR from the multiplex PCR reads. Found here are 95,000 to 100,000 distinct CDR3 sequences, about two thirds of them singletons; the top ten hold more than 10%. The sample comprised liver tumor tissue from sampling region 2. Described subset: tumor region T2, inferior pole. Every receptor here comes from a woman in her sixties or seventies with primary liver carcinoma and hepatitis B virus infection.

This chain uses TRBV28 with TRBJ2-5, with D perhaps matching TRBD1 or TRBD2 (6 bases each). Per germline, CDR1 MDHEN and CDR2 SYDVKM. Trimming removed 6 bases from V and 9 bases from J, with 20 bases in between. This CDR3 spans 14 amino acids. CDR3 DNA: TGTGCCAGCAGGGAGAGGGGGAGGCCCGAGGCCCAGTACTTC. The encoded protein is CASRERGRPEAQYF.

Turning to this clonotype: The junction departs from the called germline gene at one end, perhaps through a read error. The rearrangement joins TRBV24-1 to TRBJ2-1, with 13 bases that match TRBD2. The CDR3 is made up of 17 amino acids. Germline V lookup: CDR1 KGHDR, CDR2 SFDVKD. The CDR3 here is CATSVGTSGTLYNEQSF. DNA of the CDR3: TGTGCCACCAGTGTTGGGACTAGCGGGACACTTTACAATGAGCAGTCCTTC.

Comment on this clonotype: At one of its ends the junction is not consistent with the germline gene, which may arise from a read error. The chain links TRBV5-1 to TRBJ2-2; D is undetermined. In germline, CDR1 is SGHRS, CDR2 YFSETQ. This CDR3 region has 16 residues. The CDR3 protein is CASSLAKSWNTGELFF. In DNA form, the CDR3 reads TGCGCCAGCAGCTTGGCCAAAAGCTGGAACACCGGAGAGCTGTTTTTT.